This T cell receptor (beta chain) is drawn from a study of CD8 T cells in Susac syndrome. Sequencing of TCR beta was carried out in blood CD8+ and CD4+ T cells. Isolation of CD8+ and CD4+ T cells was performed negatively, whereas enrichment of TEMRA cells was done by FACS. A quantity of about 0.5 to 1 ug RNA underwent reverse transcription using random hexamers. TCR beta CDR3 was amplified by immunoSEQ multiplex PCR. This amplification extended across 54 Vbeta and 13 Jbeta segments. Via MiXCR, TCRdb re-called the immunoSEQ multiplex PCR reads, giving one row per CDR3 protein. The sample shows 300,000 to 350,000 distinct CDR3 sequences, approximately 90% of them seen only once. Germline V gives CDR1 SGDLS, CDR2 YYNGEE. V shed 4 bases and J shed 1 base, with 17 bases lying between them. This CDR3 comprises 16 residues.

The rearrangement uses TRBV9 and TRBJ1-1, with D possibly being TRBD1 (5 bases). Sequencing was done on a sample of CD4+ T cells from PBMCs. The sequence came from a human donor with multiple sclerosis. The CDR3 bases are TGTGCCAGCAGCCCGGGACCTACGCCCCCGAACACTGAAGCTTTCTTT. Protein sequence: CASSPGPTPPNTEAFF.